The present T cell receptor beta chain was sequenced within a study of blood T cell repertoires in COVID-19. About the research overall: Donors in the United States, Italy and Spain gave samples during acute or convalescent COVID-19.

Repertoires were generated with immunoSEQ multiplex PCR, while TCRdb's copy carries only in-frame clones and drops some. The sample holds some 150,000 clones, about 89% seen once. CDR3 length: 12 amino acids. V shed 11 bases and J 3 bases; nucleotides not matched to a gene: 4. Germline V gene lookup returns CDR1 SEHNR and CDR2 FQNEAQ (reference sequence). The chain uses TRBV7-9 and TRBJ2-3, with TRBD1 identical over 8 bases. This sequence originates from a man in his fifties or sixties with acute or convalescent COVID-19. Sequencing input: peripheral blood. This CDR3 reads CAYTGGTDTQYF. The CDR3 DNA reads TGTGCCTACACAGGGGGTACAGATACGCAGTATTTT. Looking up the rest from reference TRBV7-9 and TRBJ2-3 gives the full variable domain: DTGVSQNPRHKITKRGQNVTFRCDPISEHNRLYWYRQTLGQGPEFLTYFQNEAQLEKSRLLSDRFSAERPKGSFSTLEIQRTEQGDSAMYLCAYTGGTDTQYFGPGTRLTVL.